This T cell receptor beta chain is from a study of blood T cell repertoires in COVID-19. This clone has a single count. Produced via immunoSEQ multiplex PCR; TCRdb's table is partial and in-frame only. This table holds about 140,000 clones, approximately 84% found once. Trimming shortened V by 0 bases and J by 6 bases, and 19 bases separated the two germline ends. In germline, CDR1 is SGDLS, CDR2 YYNGEE. The CDR3 is made up of 16 amino acids. The V gene is TRBV9, the J gene TRBJ2-7, with D possibly matching TRBD2 (7 bases). The clonotype comes from an older woman with acute or convalescent COVID-19. The sequencing sample was made of peripheral blood. The CDR3 region has the DNA TGTGCCAGCAGCGTAGAAGGGGGGAGGGCTCCAGTCGAGCAGTACTTC. It translates to CASSVEGGRAPVEQYF.